A single sample is the source of the 9 T cell receptor beta chains below, sequenced in a study of blood T cell repertoires in COVID-19. Sequencing used immunoSEQ multiplex PCR; TCRdb keeps in-frame clones, though not all of them. Of roughly 250,000 clones in the sample, about 89% were seen once. Sequenced material: PBMCs or T cells enriched from blood (not recorded which). The receptors stem from a human donor in a cohort exposed to, infected with or recovered from COVID-19 (not recorded which). The donor label of this sample is uncertain.

V and J are TRBV10-2 and TRBJ1-1; 12 nucleotides match TRBD1. V lost 4 bases to trimming and J lost 6 bases; unmatched junction nucleotides: 6. Germline CDR1 WSHSY, CDR2 SAAADI. The CDR3 runs 15 residues. The CDR3 DNA reads as TGCGCCAGCAGTGGGGACAGGGGGCGCGTCTCTGAAGCTTTCTTT. It translates to CASSGDRGRVSEAFF.

This clone was recorded once. The rearrangement uses TRBV19 and TRBJ1-2; a weak D match, TRBD1 (6 bases). The germline V and J ends were trimmed by 5 bases and 7 bases, with 23 bases remaining between them. The length of the CDR3 is 16 residues. Germline V lookup: CDR1 LNHDA, CDR2 SQIVND (reference sequence). CDR3 sequence reads: CASSPLGAQAYLGYTF. The CDR3 nucleotides are TGTGCCAGTAGTCCCCTGGGGGCACAGGCCTACCTTGGCTACACCTTC.

The rearrangement joins TRBV30 to TRBJ1-5; 8 bases fit TRBD1. V shed 5 bases and J 9 bases; nucleotides not matched to a gene: 9. The germline gives CDR1 GTSNPN, CDR2 SVGIG (reference sequence). The CDR3 has 13 amino acids. CDR3 protein: CAWGTGGLPPQHF. DNA for the CDR3: TGTGCCTGGGGAACAGGGGGTCTGCCGCCCCAGCATTTT. The entire variable domain, with the rest obtained from reference TRBV30 and TRBJ1-5, is as follows: SQTIHQWPATLVQPVGSPLSLECTVEGTSNPNLYWYRQAAGRGLQLLFYSVGIGQISSEVPQNLSASRPQDRQFILSSKKLLLSDSGFYLCAWGTGGLPPQHFGDGTRLSIL.

The genes are TRBV7-2 and TRBJ2-3, with 13 positions matching TRBD2. The J segment lost 0 bases and the V segment lost 5 bases, leaving 11 bases of the junction unmatched. CDR1 and CDR2 (germline): SGHTA, FQGNSA. The CDR3 runs 19 residues. This CDR3 is CASSPYFTSGGASTDTQYF. The DNA of the CDR3 is TGTGCCAGCAGCCCGTATTTTACTAGCGGGGGGGCTAGCACAGATACGCAGTATTTT.

In nucleotides, the CDR3 is TGTGCCAGCAGCCCTCAGCGGGGGGGACAAGAGACCCAGTACTTC. Translated, it gives CASSPQRGGQETQYF. The chain joins TRBV7-2 to TRBJ2-5; TRBD2 matches 10 bases. This CDR3 spans 15 amino acids. V gave up 5 bases and J gave up 2 bases; unmatched junction bases: 5. Germline V lookup: CDR1 SGHTA, CDR2 FQGNSA. Looking up the rest from reference TRBV7-2 and TRBJ2-5 gives the full variable domain: GAGVSQSPSNKVTEKGKDVELRCDPISGHTALYWYRQSLGQGLEFLIYFQGNSAPDKSGLPSDRFSAERTGGSVSTLTIQRTQQEDSAVYLCASSPQRGGQETQYFGPGTRLLVL.

The CDR3 DNA follows: TGTGCCAGCAGCCCGGAGCATTCTGGAAACACCATATATTTT. Its translation is CASSPEHSGNTIYF. The J gene is TRBJ1-3, the V gene TRBV6-6, with unresolved D. The CDR3 length is 14 residues. V dropped 6 bases and J dropped 1 base, with 10 bases sitting between them. The germline gives CDR1 MNHNY, CDR2 SVGAGI (reference sequence).

The CDR3 region is CAISEPTGGPEAFF. The CDR3 DNA sequence: TGTGCCATCAGTGAGCCGACAGGGGGGCCTGAAGCTTTCTTT. The chain carries TRBV10-3 and TRBJ1-1; 9 nucleotides align to TRBD1. CDR1 ENHRY and CDR2 SYGVKD come from the germline V gene. The CDR3 spans 14 residues. The trim removed 2 bases at V and 6 bases at J, leaving 4 bases unmatched.

The rearrangement uses TRBV9 and TRBJ2-1; the match to TRBD2 covers 7 bases. The J segment lost 7 bases and the V segment lost 1 base, leaving 2 bases of the junction unmatched. CDR3 length equals 13 residues. Germline V gene data show CDR1 as SGDLS and CDR2 as YYNGEE. For the CDR3, the DNA is TGTGCCAGCAGCGTACCAGCGGGGAATGAGCAGTTCTTC. Translation: CASSVPAGNEQFF.

This chain uses TRBV6-4 with TRBJ2-6; D remains unclear. Deletions cut 4 bases from V and 0 bases from J, with 10 bases between. CDR3 length: 16 amino acids. Germline assignment: CDR1 MRHNA and CDR2 SNTAGT. CDR3 in DNA: TGTGCCAGCAGTGTAGGCGGTGCCTCTGGGGCCAACGTCCTGACTTTC. This gives the protein CASSVGGASGANVLTF.